This T cell receptor beta chain appears in the sequencing data of a study of post-analysis software for immune sequencing data. As for the study in general: Disease trajectories encompassed relapsing-remitting, secondary progressive and progressive-relapsing multiple sclerosis.

Regarding the study as a whole: In patients, five or six TRBV segments were more frequent than in controls, with TRBV5-6, TRBV5-1 and TRBV20-1 among them. The F measure placed samples prepared in the same batch into strongly shared clusters. Normalized Chao1 diversity was significantly lower in multiple sclerosis patients than in controls.

The CDR3 contains 18 residues. The V gene's germline CDR1 is SGDLS and CDR2 YYNGEE. Losses at the gene ends were 0 bases for V and 6 bases for J; bases not matched to a gene: 10. As for this clonotype: What it recognizes is unknown.

Researchers reported that TCR beta cDNA libraries carried unique molecular identifiers. T cells numbering 1 to 10 million yielded some 520,000 cDNA molecules. In TCRdb, the PCR reads were re-called with MiXCR into one record per CDR3 protein. This sample has 350,000 to 450,000 distinct CDR3 sequences, with approximately 38% found just once. J is TRBJ2-1 and V is TRBV9; 12 bases map to TRBD2. The clonotype originates from a girl aged 2-10 years with multiple sclerosis. Sequenced sample: blood. CDR3 loop: CASSVGFRTSGKVNEQFF. The CDR3 DNA reads as TGTGCCAGCAGCGTAGGGTTTCGGACTAGCGGGAAAGTCAATGAGCAGTTCTTC.